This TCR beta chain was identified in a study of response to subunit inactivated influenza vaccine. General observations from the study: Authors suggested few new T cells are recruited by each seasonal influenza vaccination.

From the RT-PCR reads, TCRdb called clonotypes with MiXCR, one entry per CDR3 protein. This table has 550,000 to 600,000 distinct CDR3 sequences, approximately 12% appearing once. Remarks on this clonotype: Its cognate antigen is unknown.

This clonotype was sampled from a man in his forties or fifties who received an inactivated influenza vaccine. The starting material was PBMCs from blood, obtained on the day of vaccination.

The CDR3 region has the DNA TGTGCCAGCAGTTTATCGAGGTTCCGGGGAGAACCCACCGGGGAGCTGTTTTTT. Translating it yields CASSLSRFRGEPTGELFF. The chain recombines TRBV27 with TRBJ2-2; TRBD2 is a possible D gene (5 bases). The V gene lost 0 bases and the J gene lost 4 bases, with 18 bases spanning the gap. There are 18 residues in the CDR3. CDR1 is MNHEY and CDR2 is SMNVEV in the germline V gene (reference sequence).